This record looks at one T cell receptor beta chain sequence and its context. The CDR3 is 10 amino acids. J was trimmed by 9 bases and V by 5 bases; bases with no gene match: 4. Germline lookup yields CDR1 DFQATT and CDR2 SNEGSKA (reference sequence). The repertoire was sequenced with immunoSEQ multiplex PCR; TCRdb's copy has only in-frame clones and lacks some. The profile shows 120,000 to 150,000 clones, roughly 88% of them singletons. This sample is drawn from a study of blood T cell repertoires in COVID-19. The sample consisted of PBMCs or T cells enriched from blood (not recorded which). The genes are TRBV20-1 and TRBJ2-7; 7 positions agree with TRBD2. The receptor comes from a woman aged 30 to 39 with acute COVID-19. Here the CDR3 reads CSAAGVWQYF. CDR3 nucleotides: TGCAGTGCTGCGGGAGTCTGGCAGTACTTC.